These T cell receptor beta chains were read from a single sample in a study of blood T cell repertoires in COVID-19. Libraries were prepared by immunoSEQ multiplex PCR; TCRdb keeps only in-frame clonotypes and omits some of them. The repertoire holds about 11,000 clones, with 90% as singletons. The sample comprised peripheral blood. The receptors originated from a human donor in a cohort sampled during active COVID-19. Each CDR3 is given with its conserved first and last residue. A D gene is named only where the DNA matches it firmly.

CASSFGLLQQEQYF | TRBJ2-7 | NA | TRBV7-9
CASSRDRGQLGYF | TRBJ1-3 | TRBD1 | TRBV2
CASSAQGNTEAFF | TRBJ1-1 | NA | TRBV5-1
CASSFDRGNQPQHF | TRBJ1-5 | TRBD1 | TRBV7-9
CASRPTGEVQPQHF | TRBJ1-5 | TRBD1 | TRBV19
CASSSIRGRAEAFF | TRBJ1-1 | NA | TRBV27
CASSRGAGDNSPLHF | TRBJ1-6 | NA | TRBV5-1
CAIRQTYEQYF | TRBJ2-7 | NA | TRBV10-3
CASSLGPGVLDTQYF | TRBJ2-3 | NA | TRBV18
CASTPEGTKNIQYF | TRBJ2-4 | NA | TRBV13
CASSREGTGDTQYF | TRBJ2-3 | TRBD1 | TRBV7-2
CASTSLETVSGYTEAFF | TRBJ1-1 | NA | TRBV5-1
CASSSGGDRGETQYF | TRBJ2-5 | TRBD1 | TRBV5-4
CASSLGQGAFNYGYTF | TRBJ1-2 | TRBD1 | TRBV5-1
CASMLGTQTFANTGELFF | TRBJ2-2 | NA | TRBV19
CATSDFRGGNTQYF | TRBJ2-3 | TRBD2 | TRBV24-1
CASSYQNTYGYTF | TRBJ1-2 | NA | TRBV6-5
CASSQDSGGSGYEQYF | TRBJ2-7 | TRBD2 | TRBV4-2
CASSLVPGGYGYTF | TRBJ1-2 | TRBD1 | TRBV7-9
CASSHGAGRQETQYF | TRBJ2-5 | NA | TRBV6-2/TRBV6-3
CASSAAPGSKAFF | TRBJ1-1 | NA | TRBV2
CAISEGDHNYGYTF | TRBJ1-2 | NA | TRBV10-3
CASSLNTLTDTQYF | TRBJ2-3 | NA | TRBV5-1
CASSLGEDRSTF | TRBJ1-2 | NA | TRBV7-8
CSASLNTDTQYF | TRBJ2-3 | NA | TRBV20-1
CASSEGRNTDTQYF | TRBJ2-3 | NA | TRBV6-1
CASSYLRAEGNIQYF | TRBJ2-4 | NA | TRBV6-2/TRBV6-3
CASSWGDREKNIQYF | TRBJ2-4 | TRBD1 | TRBV5-6
CATSGGGLAGGTDTQYF | TRBJ2-3 | TRBD2 | TRBV24-1
CAQSGEGGGFYEQYF | TRBJ2-7 | TRBD2 | TRBV30
CASSAALSPGGASDTQYF | TRBJ2-3 | TRBD1 | TRBV25-1
CASSPPGQALSETQYF | TRBJ2-5 | TRBD1 | TRBV18
CASSSNQETQYF | TRBJ2-5 | NA | TRBV5-1
CASSPNRGLGNTIYF | TRBJ1-3 | TRBD1 | TRBV5-4
CASSYSRSGGTGELFF | TRBJ2-2 | NA | TRBV6-5
CASSLYSGANVLTF | TRBJ2-6 | NA | TRBV18
CASSPKGAGANVLTF | TRBJ2-6 | NA | TRBV14
CASSGGYSYNEQFF | TRBJ2-1 | TRBD2 | TRBV2
CASSLRLRSNTEAFF | TRBJ1-1 | NA | TRBV5-6
CASSELTTGSYEQYF | TRBJ2-7 | NA | TRBV2
CASSLYRGSSYNEQFF | TRBJ2-1 | NA | TRBV5-5
CATSRSLTGSRNEQFF | TRBJ2-1 | NA | TRBV15
CASSLLGADENEKLFF | TRBJ1-4 | NA | TRBV3-1/TRBV3-2
CASSLRQGENEKLFF | TRBJ1-4 | TRBD1 | TRBV11-2
CASSSSGTGFEKLFF | TRBJ1-4 | TRBD1 | TRBV7-2
CASSLREDRAYGYTF | TRBJ1-2 | NA | TRBV19